Shown below are 15 T cell receptor beta chains from a single sample sequenced in a study of CD8 T cells in Susac syndrome. When the RNA was reverse transcribed, random hexamers were used with an input of roughly 0.45 to 1 ug. TCRdb reanalysed the immunoSEQ multiplex PCR reads using MiXCR and keeps one entry per CDR3 protein. Of tens of thousands of distinct CDR3 sequences in the sample, roughly 95% are singletons; the top ten hold more than 0.35%. Material for sequencing was CD8+ T cells from PBMCs. These receptors all come from a human donor with Susac syndrome.

The chain has TRBV5-1 and TRBJ1-2; 7 positions match TRBD1. Germline V gives CDR1 SGHRS, CDR2 YFSETQ. J was trimmed by 5 bases and V by 0 bases; bases with no gene match: 4. CDR3 length: 14 amino acids. CDR3 nucleotide sequence: TGCGCCAGCAGCTTGGCCGTACAGGGGTATGGCTACACCTTC. As protein: CASSLAVQGYGYTF.

This chain links TRBV20-1 with TRBJ2-5; the D call may be TRBD1 or TRBD2 (5 bases each). The CDR3 is 14 amino acids. Germline-derived CDR1 and CDR2 are DFQATT and SNEGSKA (reference sequence). The germline V and J ends were trimmed by 0 bases and 5 bases, with 13 bases remaining between them. The CDR3 loop is CSARDQKWGETQYF. For the CDR3, the DNA is TGCAGTGCTAGAGATCAGAAGTGGGGGGAGACCCAGTACTTC.

This clonotype has just one count. The chain has TRBV6-2 or TRBV6-3 and TRBJ1-5; TRBD1 matches 7 bases. In germline, CDR1 is MNHEY, CDR2 SVGEGT. This CDR3 spans 14 amino acids. V shed 5 bases and J 6 bases; nucleotides not matched to a gene: 7. This CDR3 reads CASSQQGSAQPQHF. DNA for the CDR3: TGTGCCAGCAGTCAACAGGGGTCCGCTCAGCCCCAGCATTTT.

This sequence joins TRBV27 and TRBJ1-2; TRBD1 might be the D (5 bases). The V end lost 7 bases, the J end lost 6 bases, and 18 bases lay between the germline ends. The V gene's germline CDR1 is MNHEY and CDR2 SMNVEV (reference sequence). The CDR3 runs to 14 residues. The CDR3 bases are TGTGCCAGCAAGGGGATTGGGACGGGGCATGGCTACACCTTC. Translation: CASKGIGTGHGYTF.

The genes are TRBV11-3 and TRBJ2-7; D is perhaps TRBD1 (5 bases). The germline gives CDR1 SGHNT, CDR2 YENEEA. The CDR3 is made up of 12 amino acids. The V gene lost 5 bases and the J gene lost 6 bases, with 11 bases spanning the gap. Here the CDR3 reads CASSLVGVEQYV. The CDR3 coding sequence is TGTGCCAGCAGCCTCGTAGGGGTCGAGCAGTACGTC.

This chain connects TRBV29-1 to TRBJ2-3, with D maybe TRBD1 (7 bases). The germline CDR1 and CDR2 sequences are SQVTM and ANQGSEA. The CDR3 length is 13 residues. Trimming cost V 7 bases and J 4 bases, with 15 bases left between them. This CDR3 is CSAWTGGPDTQYF. CDR3 bases: TGCAGCGCTTGGACAGGAGGGCCAGATACGCAGTATTTT.

This clonotype has only one observation. The chain couples TRBV20-1 to TRBJ1-1; 10 nucleotides align to TRBD1. V trimming: 5 bases; J trimming: 4 bases; junction bases outside the gene matches: 7. The CDR3 is 14 amino acids. The germline gives CDR1 DFQATT, CDR2 SNEGSKA (reference sequence). CDR3 amino acids: CSARRQGAVTEAFF. The CDR3 DNA reads TGCAGTGCTCGTCGACAGGGGGCGGTCACTGAAGCTTTCTTT.

This clonotype has only one observation. V usage is TRBV2 and J usage is TRBJ2-4, with D possibly TRBD2 on 5 matching bases. Between the trimmed V and J ends, which lost 6 bases and 11 bases, there was a span of 17 bases. Germline V gene sequence: CDR1 SNHLY, CDR2 FYNNEI. The CDR3 sequence is 13 residues long. CDR3 DNA: TGTGCCAGCAGGAGGGCCAGCAGTCATGTTCAGTACTTC. This translates into CASRRASSHVQYF. Combining the CDR3 with reference TRBV2 and TRBJ2-4 gives the whole variable domain EPEVTQTPSHQVTQMGQEVILRCVPISNHLYFYWYRQILGQKVEFLVSFYNNEISEKSEIFDDQFSVERPDGSNFTLKIRSTKLEDSAMYFCASRRASSHVQYFGAGTRLSVL.

This chain's CDR3 is CASSQDVFDREQETQYF. CDR3 bases: TGCGCCAGCAGCCAAGATGTTTTCGACAGGGAACAAGAGACCCAGTACTTC. V usage is TRBV4-3 and J usage is TRBJ2-5, with 7 nucleotides matching TRBD1. Germline V gene data show CDR1 as LGHNA and CDR2 as YSLEER. The V and J ends lost 0 bases and 2 bases, in that order; junction bases with no gene match: 9. CDR3 length: 17 amino acids.

The chain joins TRBV9 to TRBJ2-3; D ambiguous. Germline CDR1 reads SGDLS; CDR2 reads YYNGEE. The CDR3 totals 12 residues. V lost 4 bases and J lost 7, with 10 bases in between. The CDR3 DNA is TGTGCCAGCAGCCTAGATCTTAATACGCAGTATTTT. Protein product: CASSLDLNTQYF.

The gene calls are TRBV3-1 and TRBJ2-3; 15 bases agree with TRBD2. The CDR3 is made up of 16 amino acids. Germline V gene sequence: CDR1 LGHDT, CDR2 YNNKEL (reference sequence). Losses at the gene ends were 4 bases for V and 5 bases for J; bases not matched to a gene: 4. CDR3 sequence reads: CASSPKGLAGGDTQYF. As DNA, the CDR3 is TGTGCCAGCAGCCCGAAGGGACTAGCGGGAGGAGATACGCAGTATTTT.

The CDR3 sequence is CASSPRDGYNEQFF. The CDR3 nucleotides read TGCGCCAGCAGCCCTAGGGACGGTTACAATGAGCAGTTCTTC. The V and J genes are TRBV5-1 and TRBJ2-1; D tentatively reads TRBD1 or TRBD2 (5 bases each). V lost 4 bases and J 4 bases, leaving 12 bases between the germline ends. Germline loops: CDR1 SGHRS, CDR2 YFSETQ. The CDR3 covers 14 residues.

This chain joins TRBV5-4 and TRBJ2-7; D tentatively reads TRBD1 or TRBD2 (6 bases each). The V end lost 2 bases, the J end lost 6 bases, and 12 bases lay between the germline ends. The CDR3 has 13 residues. Per the germline V gene, CDR1 is SGHNT and CDR2 is YYREEE (reference sequence). Here the CDR3 DNA reads TGTGCCAGCAGCTTTTGGGGGGCGAGCGAGCAGTACTTC. Translating gives CASSFWGASEQYF.

The chain is built from TRBV20-1 and TRBJ1-2; TRBD1 agrees at 9 bases. CDR3 length equals 17 residues. CDR1 is DFQATT, CDR2 SNEGSKA, per germline (reference sequence). The V gene end was trimmed by 1 base and the J gene end by 8 bases; junction bases not matched to a gene: 17. CDR3 nucleotide sequence: TGCAGTGCTAGAGGATTGGGAACACAGGGGGCGCGGGAAGGCTACACCTTC. Translating it yields CSARGLGTQGAREGYTF.

The chain carries TRBV5-6 and TRBJ2-1; 10 bases fit TRBD1. The CDR3 runs 15 residues. CDR1 is SGHDT and CDR2 is YYEEEE in the germline V gene. Trimming cost V 4 bases and J 5 bases; bases outside gene matches: 6. CDR3 region: CASSPGQGYNNEQFF. The CDR3 DNA reads TGTGCCAGCAGCCCGGGACAGGGGTACAACAATGAGCAGTTCTTC.